Listed here are 28 T cell receptor beta chains from one sample, sequenced in a study of Ad26.COV2.S vaccination and SARS-CoV-2 variants. Treatment: roughly 19 received Ad26.COV2.S at low or high dose, single or two shots; 5 received placebo; per-sample allocation not given. The investigators took samples on day 63 after the first vaccine or placebo injection. The table came from immunoSEQ multiplex PCR; TCRdb's copy has only in-frame clones and leaves some out. The table has 380,000 or so clones, 80% to 90% seen once; the top ten hold roughly 5%. Sample: peripheral blood, taken in a trial of Ad26.COV2.S vaccine versus placebo. The receptors shown here come from a person aged 18-60 years who received the Ad26.COV2.S COVID-19 vaccine or a placebo.

The rearrangement links TRBV24-1 to TRBJ2-2, with D tentatively TRBD2 (6 bases). The CDR3 is 17 amino acids. The ends were cut back, 3 bases at V and 6 bases at J, with 19 bases in the middle. The germline V gene has CDR1 KGHDR and CDR2 SFDVKD. In DNA form, the CDR3 reads TGTGCCACCAGTGATGTGGGGCGGGGTGGATTTCCCGGGGAGCTGTTTTTT. Its protein product is CATSDVGRGGFPGELFF.

This clone was observed once. The rearrangement links TRBV24-1 to TRBJ1-1; 9 positions match TRBD1. V dropped 0 bases and J dropped 6; count of bases not matched to a gene: 10. CDR3 length equals 17 residues. CDR1 is KGHDR and CDR2 is SFDVKD in the germline V gene. The CDR3 DNA sequence: TGTGCCACCAGTGATTTGCCTCGGACAGGGGATAACCCTGAAGCTTTCTTT. Amino acid sequence: CATSDLPRTGDNPEAFF.

This clone was seen at least ten times. The chain links TRBV4-2 to TRBJ1-2, with 7 positions matching TRBD1. Per the germline V gene, CDR1 is LGHNA and CDR2 is YNFKEQ. The CDR3 covers 16 residues. Trimming took 2 bases from V and 3 from J; bases not matched to a gene: 9. CDR3 DNA sequence: TGTGCCAGCAGCCAATTTTTCAGTGGGACAGACTATGGCTACACCTTC. Residues: CASSQFFSGTDYGYTF.

V usage is TRBV3-1 (or the pseudogene TRBV3-2) and J usage is TRBJ1-2, with no clear D. The V and J ends lost 3 bases and 4 bases respectively, with 15 bases between them. This CDR3 has 15 residues. Germline CDR1 is LGHDT and CDR2 is YNNKEL (reference sequence). CDR3 in DNA: TGTGCCAGCAGCCATTTAATAGGGCCGGCCTATGGCTACACCTTC. Translation gives CASSHLIGPAYGYTF.

The rearrangement links TRBV18 to TRBJ1-4; D not certain. The CDR3 is made up of 14 amino acids. Germline CDR1 reads KGHSH; CDR2 reads LQKENI. V was pared by 0 bases and J by 2 bases, with 4 bases between. The CDR3 nucleotides read TGTGCCAGCTCACCACCGGGCACTAATGAAAAACTGTTTTTT. Protein sequence: CASSPPGTNEKLFF.

This rearrangement joins TRBV6-5 to TRBJ2-7; D not resolved. The CDR3 spans 15 residues. The ends were cut back, 4 bases at V and 3 bases at J, with 16 bases in the middle. Germline V gene lookup returns CDR1 MNHEY and CDR2 SVGAGI. CDR3 DNA: TGTGCCAGCAGTTCCTTATCAGGATCCGGCTACGAGCAGTACTTC. Translation: CASSSLSGSGYEQYF.

The chain couples TRBV6-5 to TRBJ2-1; D is uncertain. The CDR3 sequence is 13 residues long. Trimming left V 5 bases short and J 4 bases short, with 9 bases between. In germline, CDR1 is MNHEY, CDR2 SVGAGI. CDR3 sequence: CASSQTVYNEQFF. In DNA, the CDR3 is TGTGCCAGCAGTCAAACAGTTTACAATGAGCAGTTCTTC.

This chain connects TRBV30 to TRBJ2-3, with 7 bases aligning to TRBD1. The V and J ends lost 3 bases and 4 bases, in that order; junction bases with no gene match: 4. The CDR3 runs 13 residues. CDR1 and CDR2 (germline): GTSNPN, SVGIG (reference sequence). CDR3 residues: CAWSKGAADTQYF. CDR3 in DNA: TGTGCCTGGAGCAAGGGGGCAGCAGATACGCAGTATTTT.

The rearrangement links TRBV28 to TRBJ2-7; D call uncertain. The V end lost 3 bases, the J end lost 6 bases, and 12 bases lay between the germline ends. This CDR3 has 13 residues. From germline, CDR1 is MDHEN and CDR2 SYDVKM. For the CDR3, the DNA is TGTGCCAGCAGTTTCTTAGCCTCCGGCGAGCAGTACTTC. Its protein is CASSFLASGEQYF.

The gene calls are TRBV14 and TRBJ2-7; the D is unclear. Trimming removed 1 base at V and 5 bases at J, with 3 bases between. The CDR3 sequence is 11 residues long. In germline, CDR1 is SGHDN, CDR2 FVKESK. The CDR3 spells CASSQGHEQYF. DNA of the CDR3: TGTGCCAGCAGCCAAGGACACGAGCAGTACTTC.

V is TRBV19 and J is TRBJ1-1; perhaps TRBD1 as D (6 bases). The CDR3 totals 13 residues. Germline values: CDR1 LNHDA, CDR2 SQIVND (reference sequence). V lost 8 bases, J lost 2 bases, and 12 bases lay in between. CDR3 protein: CASQPDSNTEAFF. Written as DNA, the CDR3 is TGTGCCAGTCAACCGGACAGCAACACTGAAGCTTTCTTT.

The V call is TRBV5-1, the J call TRBJ2-1; D not certain. The germline V gene has CDR1 SGHRS and CDR2 YFSETQ. This CDR3 spans 12 amino acids. V shed 0 bases and J shed 6 bases, with 4 bases lying between them. DNA of the CDR3: TGCGCCAGCAGCTTGGGTTCCAATGAGCAGTTCTTC. Protein product: CASSLGSNEQFF.

The genes are TRBV6-6 and TRBJ1-4, with D possibly matching TRBD1 (6 bases). The V end was cut by 6 bases, the J end by 2 bases, with 7 bases between. The CDR3 has 13 amino acids. The germline gives CDR1 MNHNY, CDR2 SVGAGI (reference sequence). Written as DNA, the CDR3 is TGTGCCAGCAGACAGGGTACTAATGAAAAACTGTTTTTT. Translated: CASRQGTNEKLFF.

The CDR3 region is CASSYAGGRGANQPQHF. The CDR3 DNA follows: TGTGCCAGCAGTTACGCAGGGGGGAGAGGAGCCAATCAGCCCCAGCATTTT. V usage is TRBV6-2 or TRBV6-3 and J usage is TRBJ1-5, with 7 nucleotides matching TRBD1. The CDR3 totals 17 residues. The ends lost 2 bases at V and 3 bases at J; junction bases unmatched: 10. Germline V gene data show CDR1 as MNHEY and CDR2 as SVGEGT.

This clone was seen just once. V gene TRBV9 combines with J gene TRBJ2-1; TRBD1 aligns across 8 bases. CDR3 length equals 15 residues. Per the germline V gene, CDR1 is SGDLS and CDR2 is YYNGEE. V lost 1 base to trimming and J lost 4 bases; unmatched junction nucleotides: 4. The CDR3: CASSVQGALYNEQFF. The DNA for the CDR3 is TGTGCCAGCAGCGTACAGGGGGCTCTTTACAATGAGCAGTTCTTC.

The gene calls are TRBV5-1 and TRBJ2-7; 8 positions match TRBD2. V shed 3 bases and J 1 base; nucleotides not matched to a gene: 12. Germline V gives CDR1 SGHRS, CDR2 YFSETQ. The CDR3 is 17 residues long. The CDR3 nucleotides read TGCGCCAGCAGCTGGCGGGCGGGGGGCGAGTCGTCCTACGAGCAGTACTTC. It codes for CASSWRAGGESSYEQYF. The full variable domain, completed using reference TRBV5-1 and TRBJ2-7, is KAGVTQTPRYLIKTRGQQVTLSCSPISGHRSVSWYQQTPGQGLQFLFEYFSETQRNKGNFPGRFSGRQFSNSRSEMNVSTLELGDSALYLCASSWRAGGESSYEQYFGPGTRLTVT.

The chain combines TRBV6-5 with TRBJ1-4, with D possibly matching TRBD1 (5 bases). Germline V gene data show CDR1 as MNHEY and CDR2 as SVGAGI. This CDR3 is 15 amino acids long. Trimming removed 6 bases at V and 4 bases at J, with 15 bases between. The DNA of the CDR3 is TGTGCCAGCAGCGTCAGCCCAGGGCTTAATGAAAAACTGTTTTTT. It is translated as CASSVSPGLNEKLFF.

The CDR3: CASSPRGNTEAFF. In DNA form, the CDR3 reads TGTGCCAGCAGCCCCAGGGGGAACACTGAAGCTTTCTTT. The chain is built from TRBV13 and TRBJ1-1, with D perhaps matching TRBD1 (6 bases). Per germline, CDR1 PRHDT and CDR2 FYEKMQ (reference sequence). Trimming shortened V by 5 bases and J by 1 base, and 8 bases separated the two germline ends. The CDR3 runs to 13 residues.

The J gene is TRBJ1-6, the V gene TRBV18, with D possibly TRBD1 on 5 matching bases. V gave up 2 bases and J gave up 11 bases, with 13 bases separating them. CDR3 length: 14 residues. From germline, CDR1 is KGHSH and CDR2 LQKENI. The CDR3 region is CASSPGGAPTPLHF. The CDR3, as DNA: TGTGCCAGCTCACCAGGAGGGGCTCCGACACCCCTCCACTTT.

The rearrangement joins TRBV4-3 to TRBJ2-2; TRBD2 might be the D (6 bases). The CDR3 extends over 13 amino acids. Germline assignment: CDR1 LGHNA and CDR2 YSLEER. The V and J ends lost 2 bases and 6 bases respectively, with 7 bases between them. In DNA form, the CDR3 reads TGCGCCAGCAGCCAACCGGGGGCCGGGGAGCTGTTTTTT. Translation: CASSQPGAGELFF.

The chain links TRBV5-1 to TRBJ2-1; D unclear. There are 18 residues in the CDR3. Germline CDR1 is SGHRS and CDR2 is YFSETQ. With 0 bases removed from V and 1 base from J, the gap between germline ends came to 17 bases. This CDR3 reads CASSLERYPPSSYNEQFF. Written as DNA, the CDR3 is TGCGCCAGCAGCTTGGAAAGGTACCCCCCTAGTTCCTACAATGAGCAGTTCTTC.

The V call is TRBV6-5, the J call TRBJ2-5; a possible D gene is TRBD1 (6 bases). CDR3 size: 12 residues. Germline V lookup: CDR1 MNHEY, CDR2 SVGAGI. Trimming pared 8 bases from V and 5 bases from J, leaving 12 bases between. The CDR3 spells CASGRGRETQYF. CDR3 DNA: TGTGCCAGCGGCAGGGGTAGGGAGACCCAGTACTTC.

V is TRBV10-1 and J is TRBJ2-3, with D uncertain. CDR3 length equals 14 residues. Per the germline V gene, CDR1 is WNHNN and CDR2 is SYGVQD (reference sequence). V was trimmed by 2 bases and J by 4 bases, leaving 10 bases between them. CDR3 nucleotide sequence: TGCGCCAGCAGTGAGAGTGCACGGCCAGATACGCAGTATTTT. Encoded protein: CASSESARPDTQYF.

The V gene is TRBV7-2, the J gene TRBJ2-5, with TRBD1 as a possible D gene (6 bases). This CDR3 contains 16 residues. Trimming took 3 bases from V and 5 from J, leaving 19 bases between them. Germline CDR1 is SGHTA and CDR2 is FQGNSA. CDR3 bases: TGTGCCAGCAGCTTGGGGGCTTCTAGGTCCCGGGAGACCCAGTACTTC. It specifies CASSLGASRSRETQYF.

This clone was detected a few times. The chain couples TRBV6-1 to TRBJ2-5; TRBD2 matches at 14 bases. The CDR3 consists of 15 residues. V dropped 3 bases and J dropped 4; count of bases not matched to a gene: 1. Looked up from germline, CDR1 is MNHNS and CDR2 is SASEGT. The CDR3 coding sequence is TGTGCCAGCAGTGAGACTAGCGGGGGGGCAGAGACCCAGTACTTC. Residues: CASSETSGGAETQYF.

This clone was seen a single time. This rearrangement joins TRBV3-1 (or the pseudogene TRBV3-2) to TRBJ1-1; D is unresolved. V lost 4 bases, J lost 1 base, and 10 bases lay in between. The CDR3 runs 14 residues. Germline V CDR1 and CDR2: LGHDT, YNNKEL (reference sequence). CDR3 DNA: TGTGCCAGCAGCCGCGGGTTGGGGAACACTGAAGCTTTCTTT. Translation: CASSRGLGNTEAFF.

The chain uses TRBV2 and TRBJ1-3; 7 positions agree with TRBD1. Germline CDR1 and CDR2: SNHLY and FYNNEI. The CDR3 runs 16 residues. V trimming: 5 bases; J trimming: 4 bases; junction bases outside the gene matches: 11. CDR3 bases: TGTGCCAGCAGTATTGACAGGGAAGGGAAAGGAAACACCATATATTTT. Translating gives CASSIDREGKGNTIYF.

The CDR3 DNA reads TGTGCCAGCAGTTTAACGGTCGGTGAAGCTTTCTTT. Translation: CASSLTVGEAFF. This chain uses TRBV28 with TRBJ1-1, with D unclear. V lost 2 bases to trimming and J lost 7 bases, with 8 bases between them. CDR1 and CDR2 (germline): MDHEN, SYDVKM. CDR3 length: 12 amino acids.